The 3 T cell receptor beta chains given below trace back to one sample, sequenced in a study of T cells after yellow fever vaccination. One entry per CDR3 protein, called by TCRdb with MiXCR from the 5' RACE reads. In the table there are about 26,000 distinct CDR3 sequences, approximately 4.8% of which are singletons. This specimen consisted of PBMCs, either bulk or a sorted T-cell subset (CD4+, CD8+, memory, or dextramer-sorted; not recorded which), obtained on the day of the yellow fever booster vaccination. These receptors originate from a man between 18 and 29 years old who received the YFV17D yellow fever vaccine.

This clonotype was seen many times. The gene calls are TRBV5-1 and TRBJ2-7; D perhaps matches TRBD1 (6 bases). CDR3 size: 16 residues. Trimming cost V 0 bases and J 3 bases, with 16 bases left between them. Per germline, CDR1 SGHRS and CDR2 YFSETQ. The CDR3 loop is CASSLGPGDEGYEQYF. CDR3 in DNA: TGCGCCAGCAGCTTGGGCCCAGGGGACGAAGGCTACGAGCAGTACTTC.

The table lists this clonotype with many counts. This rearrangement joins TRBV5-1 to TRBJ1-6; D call uncertain. The CDR3 contains 16 residues. Germline-derived CDR1 and CDR2 are SGHRS and YFSETQ. V was clipped by 0 bases and J by 7 bases, with 14 bases between them. This CDR3 reads CASSLGWGESNSPLHF. The CDR3 coding sequence is TGCGCCAGCAGCTTGGGTTGGGGTGAATCAAATTCACCCCTCCACTTT.

This clonotype appeared many times. V gene TRBV18 combines with J gene TRBJ2-3; tentative D call: TRBD1 (5 bases). Germline values: CDR1 KGHSH, CDR2 LQKENI. The CDR3 is 15 residues long. Deletions cut 5 bases from V and 0 bases from J, with 12 bases between. The CDR3 loop reads CASSTEQGSTDTQYF. CDR3 DNA sequence: TGTGCCAGCTCAACAGAGCAGGGCAGCACAGATACGCAGTATTTT.